The 4 T cell receptor beta chains listed next were all sequenced from one sample in a study of blood T cell repertoires in COVID-19 (dated by TCRdb to 2020 to 2021). The library was produced with the immunoSEQ multiplex PCR assay. TCRdb took this table from immuneACCESS and kept in-frame rearrangements with V and J called. Such tables lack part of the clones; where checked against another copy, unresolved V genes explain under half of the gap, and the rest is unexplained. In all, the sample holds 70,000 to 80,000 clones, and roughly 82% of those were seen once. The ten largest clones take up about 13% of the sample. Sequencing input: peripheral blood. The receptors here all came from a woman over 75 with acute or convalescent COVID-19.

The genes are TRBV11-2 and TRBJ2-5; TRBD2 matches at 7 bases. The CDR3 has 15 residues. V lost 5 bases, J lost 1 base, and 7 bases stayed unmatched. Germline values: CDR1 SGHAT, CDR2 FQNNGV. For the CDR3, the DNA is TGTGCCAGCAGCCGACGAGGACTAGTCCAAGAGACCCAGTACTTC. This gives the protein CASSRRGLVQETQYF.

In this sample, this clone turned up once. CDR3 sequence: CASSRDRLNTEAFF. The DNA for the CDR3 is TGTGCCAGCAGCCGCGACAGATTGAACACTGAAGCTTTCTTT. The chain carries TRBV6-5 and TRBJ1-1; D may be TRBD1 (5 bases). The CDR3 loop spans 14 amino acids. V was trimmed by 6 bases and J by 0 bases, leaving 11 bases between them. Germline V lookup: CDR1 MNHEY, CDR2 SVGAGI.

The chain carries TRBV5-1 and TRBJ2-4; 9 bases are shared with TRBD1. The junction had 13 bases not matched to a gene; V was cut back by 0 bases and J by 0 bases. CDR1 and CDR2 from the germline V gene are SGHRS and YFSETQ. This CDR3 has 20 residues. This CDR3 is CASSLAGDRGLLLAKNIQYF. The CDR3, as DNA: TGCGCCAGCAGCTTGGCCGGAGACAGGGGGTTACTCCTAGCCAAAAACATTCAGTACTTC.

The chain carries TRBV4-3 and TRBJ2-1, with unresolved D. Per germline, CDR1 LGHNA and CDR2 YSLEER. This CDR3 has 15 amino acids. Between the trimmed V and J ends, which lost 0 bases and 0 bases, there was a span of 6 bases. In nucleotides, the CDR3 is TGCGCCAGCAGCCAAGACCTCAGCTCCTACAATGAGCAGTTCTTC. It specifies CASSQDLSSYNEQFF.